This TCR beta chain was observed in a study of T cell repertoires in cytomegalovirus infection. TCRdb analysed the reads with MiXCR anew, one entry per CDR3 protein. This sample has more than 75,000 distinct CDR3 sequences, with around 32% found just once. This clonotype turned up a few times. Antigen: not known. CDR1 is MNHEY, CDR2 SMNVEV, per germline (reference sequence). The CDR3 is 13 residues long. Deletions cut 3 bases from V and 2 bases from J, with 7 bases between. The sequence derives from a human donor in good health (CMV status not recorded). Some clones in this sample may be carry-over from other donors' samples. The rearrangement joins TRBV27 to TRBJ1-2; no firm D call. Sample: CD8+ T cells from cultured PBMCs, taken from culture after CMV antigen stimulation. The CDR3 here is CASSFSENYGYTF. CDR3 in DNA: TGTGCCAGCAGTTTCTCCGAGAACTATGGCTACACCTTC.